The 23 T cell receptor beta chains given below trace back to one sample, sequenced in a study of T cells after yellow fever vaccination. MiXCR was run by TCRdb on the 5' RACE reads, yielding one entry per CDR3 protein. Here the sample spans approximately 330,000 distinct CDR3 sequences, over 3.5% being singletons. The material was PBMCs, obtained 5 days after the yellow fever booster vaccination. These receptors were taken from a man aged 18 to 30 who received the YFV17D yellow fever vaccine.

The V call is TRBV5-1, the J call TRBJ2-5; either TRBD1 or TRBD2 may supply D (5 bases each). CDR3 length: 13 residues. The germline V and J ends were trimmed by 4 bases and 7 bases, with 14 bases remaining between them. Germline V gene lookup returns CDR1 SGHRS and CDR2 YFSETQ. The CDR3, as DNA: TGCGCCAGCAGCGAAAATTCTGGGGGGACCCAGTACTTC. Residues: CASSENSGGTQYF.

In this sample, this clonotype turned up many times. This chain joins TRBV5-6 and TRBJ1-1; D perhaps matches TRBD1 (5 bases). Trimming removed 4 bases from V and 0 bases from J, with 10 bases in between. This CDR3 has 14 amino acids. Germline V gene sequence: CDR1 SGHDT, CDR2 YYEEEE. CDR3 nucleotide sequence: TGTGCCAGCAGCATGGACATCATGAACACTGAAGCTTTCTTT. Protein sequence: CASSMDIMNTEAFF.

This clonotype was recorded at least ten times. The chain joins TRBV5-1 to TRBJ2-1; 13 positions match TRBD2. The germline gives CDR1 SGHRS, CDR2 YFSETQ. The V and J ends lost 3 bases and 7 bases, in that order; junction bases with no gene match: 10. This CDR3 has 17 amino acids. CDR3 nucleotide sequence: TGCGCCAGCAGCTGGCCGCCGGGACTAGCGGGGTTAAATGAGCAGTTCTTC. Its protein product is CASSWPPGLAGLNEQFF.

V gene TRBV5-8 combines with J gene TRBJ1-1; D is uncertain. This CDR3 has 13 amino acids. Per the germline V gene, CDR1 is SGHTS and CDR2 is YDEGEE. V was clipped by 2 bases and J by 3 bases, with 8 bases between them. This CDR3 is CASSFYSHTEAFF. The CDR3 DNA reads TGTGCCAGCAGCTTTTACAGTCACACTGAAGCTTTCTTT.

This clonotype has more than one count but fewer than ten. The rearrangement joins TRBV12-3 or TRBV12-4 to TRBJ1-3, with D maybe TRBD1 (5 bases). V lost 4 bases to trimming and J lost 2 bases, with 9 bases between them. This CDR3 comprises 14 residues. This CDR3 reads CASSSTETGNTIYF. CDR3 in DNA: TGTGCCAGCAGTTCGACAGAGACTGGAAACACCATATATTTT.

The V and J genes are TRBV7-4 and TRBJ1-6; 7 nucleotides line up with TRBD1. CDR1 and CDR2 (germline): SGHVT, SQSDAQ. There are 15 residues in the CDR3. V gave up 7 bases and J gave up 13 bases; unmatched junction bases: 16. The CDR3 spells CASNNPGQWPRPLHF. The DNA for the CDR3 is TGTGCCAGCAATAATCCGGGACAGTGGCCTCGGCCCCTCCACTTT.

The gene calls are TRBV9 and TRBJ2-5, with TRBD1 matching 8 bases. The CDR3 contains 13 residues. Germline assignment: CDR1 SGDLS and CDR2 YYNGEE. J was trimmed by 6 bases and V by 4 bases; bases with no gene match: 5. CDR3 in amino acids: CASSTDRGQTQYF. CDR3 DNA sequence: TGTGCCAGCAGCACTGACAGGGGTCAGACCCAGTACTTC.

The chain couples TRBV6-5 to TRBJ1-2, with 7 nucleotides matching TRBD1. Germline V lookup: CDR1 MNHEY, CDR2 SVGAGI. Trimming cost V 0 bases and J 7 bases; bases outside gene matches: 2. CDR3 length: 13 amino acids. The CDR3: CASSYSTGSGYTF. The CDR3 DNA reads as TGTGCCAGCAGTTACTCGACAGGGTCTGGCTACACCTTC.

This clonotype was observed at least ten times. The chain is built from TRBV18 and TRBJ1-4, with TRBD1 identical over 9 bases. Germline V gene sequence: CDR1 KGHSH, CDR2 LQKENI. This CDR3 has 15 residues. After removal of 0 bases from V and 7 bases from J, the junction contained 3 bases not matched to a gene. The CDR3: CASSPPGQGGEKLFF. The CDR3 DNA follows: TGTGCCAGCTCACCACCGGGACAGGGAGGTGAAAAACTGTTTTTT.

At least ten counts were recorded for this clonotype. The J gene is TRBJ1-2, the V gene TRBV5-1; D is ambiguous. CDR1 and CDR2 (germline): SGHRS, YFSETQ. CDR3 size: 14 residues. V was trimmed by 0 bases and J by 5 bases, leaving 11 bases between them. CDR3 DNA sequence: TGCGCCAGCAGCTTGGAGCCCGGTGGGTATGGCTACACCTTC. The encoded protein is CASSLEPGGYGYTF.

There are a few counts of this clonotype. The V gene is TRBV4-3, the J gene TRBJ1-6; D remains unclear. This CDR3 spans 16 amino acids. The germline V gene encodes CDR1 LGHNA and CDR2 YSLEER. The V end was cut by 7 bases, the J end by 1 base, with 14 bases between. The CDR3 protein is CASNPDSGSYNSPLHF. The CDR3 bases are TGCGCCAGCAACCCCGATTCGGGGTCCTATAATTCACCCCTCCACTTT.

This clonotype came up many times. The chain recombines TRBV6-4 with TRBJ1-1; TRBD1 aligns across 8 bases. CDR1 MRHNA and CDR2 SNTAGT come from the germline V gene. This CDR3 is 14 amino acids long. V was pared by 3 bases and J by 1 base, with 1 base of the junction left unmatched. This CDR3 is CASSEGTGNTEAFF. For the CDR3, the DNA is TGTGCCAGCAGTGAAGGGACAGGGAACACTGAAGCTTTCTTT.

This clonotype was detected a few times. The rearrangement joins TRBV4-1 to TRBJ1-3; D perhaps matches TRBD1 (5 bases). The ends were cut back, 4 bases at V and 1 base at J, with 14 bases in the middle. The germline V gene encodes CDR1 MGHRA and CDR2 YSYEKL. The CDR3 runs 16 residues. The CDR3 DNA reads TGCGCCAGCAGCCTCACGGGGGGGAAATCTGGAAACACCATATATTTT. This codes for CASSLTGGKSGNTIYF.

V is TRBV7-9 and J is TRBJ1-4; the D gene is possibly TRBD1 (5 bases). Trimming removed 2 bases at V and 7 bases at J, with 8 bases between. The CDR3 has 13 residues. Per germline, CDR1 SEHNR and CDR2 FQNEAQ (reference sequence). The CDR3 reads CASSLRGSEKLFF. CDR3 DNA sequence: TGTGCCAGCAGCTTAAGGGGTTCTGAAAAACTGTTTTTT.

The V gene is TRBV10-3, the J gene TRBJ2-1, with 9 bases identical to TRBD2. Germline lookup yields CDR1 ENHRY and CDR2 SYGVKD. J lost 6 bases, V lost 3 bases, and 6 bases had no gene match. The CDR3 has 15 residues. This CDR3 is CAISEGLAGSNEQFF. The CDR3 nucleotides read TGTGCCATCAGTGAAGGTCTAGCGGGGTCCAATGAGCAGTTCTTC.

This clonotype has more than one count but fewer than ten. This sequence joins TRBV7-3 and TRBJ2-7; TRBD2 might be the D (5 bases). Between the trimmed V and J ends, which lost 2 bases and 3 bases, there was a span of 11 bases. Germline V gene lookup returns CDR1 SGHTA and CDR2 FQGTGA. CDR3 length equals 14 residues. In DNA form, the CDR3 reads TGTGCCAGCAGCTTAGACGGAGGTAACTACGAGCAGTACTTC. Translation: CASSLDGGNYEQYF.

This clonotype was seen more than once but under ten times. The rearrangement links TRBV6-5 to TRBJ2-7; TRBD1 matches 10 bases. V shed 5 bases, J shed 4 bases, and the junction held 8 bases outside the gene matches. This CDR3 spans 15 amino acids. Looked up from germline, CDR1 is MNHEY and CDR2 is SVGAGI. The CDR3 DNA reads as TGTGCCAGCAGTCGCGCCGGGACAGGGGAATACGAGCAGTACGTC. Translating it yields CASSRAGTGEYEQYV.

This chain connects TRBV6-1 to TRBJ1-5; maybe TRBD1 (5 bases). CDR3 length: 13 residues. Germline lookup yields CDR1 MNHNS and CDR2 SASEGT. V was trimmed by 8 bases and J by 7 bases, leaving 15 bases between them. CDR3 residues: CASGLREGQPQHF. In nucleotides, the CDR3 is TGTGCCAGCGGACTCAGGGAGGGGCAGCCCCAGCATTTT.

This clonotype was recorded at least ten times. The rearrangement links TRBV10-3 to TRBJ2-6; a weak D match, TRBD2 (7 bases). Germline V gene lookup returns CDR1 ENHRY and CDR2 SYGVKD. CDR3 size: 15 residues. Trimming removed 8 bases at V and 8 bases at J, with 19 bases between. The CDR3 nucleotides are TGTGCCATCCACGGGGGGCAGGGGATGCCCAACGTCCTGACTTTC. This sequence encodes CAIHGGQGMPNVLTF.

The chain carries TRBV28 and TRBJ2-5; D might be TRBD2 (7 bases). Trimming removed 8 bases from V and 5 bases from J, with 21 bases in between. The CDR3 has 15 residues. Germline V gene data show CDR1 as MDHEN and CDR2 as SYDVKM. The DNA of the CDR3 is TGTGCCAGCGAAGAGCGGAGGGGGGGTGTGGAGACCCAGTACTTC. Its protein is CASEERRGGVETQYF.

There are a few counts of this clonotype. V usage is TRBV19 and J usage is TRBJ2-2, with a weak D call TRBD1 (5 bases). The CDR3 is 14 residues long. The V gene lost 8 bases and the J gene lost 3 bases, with 13 bases spanning the gap. Germline lookup yields CDR1 LNHDA and CDR2 SQIVND (reference sequence). The CDR3 nucleotides read TGTGCCAGTGGGCAGGGAAAGTACACCGGGGAGCTGTTTTTT. Its protein product is CASGQGKYTGELFF.

This clonotype came up a few times. The rearrangement uses TRBV6-5 and TRBJ2-7, with D unclear. The CDR3 length is 15 residues. Germline assignment: CDR1 MNHEY and CDR2 SVGAGI. Between the trimmed V and J ends, which lost 6 bases and 2 bases, there was a span of 17 bases. CDR3 loop: CASRPGLQEPYEQYF. CDR3 coding DNA: TGTGCCAGCAGACCCGGGTTGCAGGAGCCCTACGAGCAGTACTTC.

This clonotype has a handful of counts. V gene TRBV12-3 or TRBV12-4 combines with J gene TRBJ2-5; 7 bases are a match to TRBD2. Trimming took 3 bases from V and 2 from J; bases not matched to a gene: 6. The CDR3 is 15 amino acids. The CDR3 DNA reads TGTGCCAGCAGTTTGGGGGGGTGGCCTCAAGAGACCCAGTACTTC. It yields the protein CASSLGGWPQETQYF.